This T cell receptor (beta chain) appears in the sequencing data of a study of TIL therapy for anti-PD-1-resistant metastatic lung cancer. Time point noted: pre-treatment sample, taken before nivolumab and TIL therapy. This CDR3 is 15 amino acids long. Trimming took 2 bases from V and 1 from J, leaving 10 bases between them. Germline V gives CDR1 MDHEN, CDR2 SYDVKM. The libraries were made with immunoSEQ v3. The repertoire was sequenced with immunoSEQ multiplex PCR; TCRdb's copy has only in-frame clones and lacks some. The sample lists about 36,000 clones, roughly 70% seen once, with 4.5% to 6% in the top ten. The table lists this clone with a few counts.

Here the sequenced sample was blood, taken at baseline. This clonotype was sampled from a person between 25 and 80 years old with non-small cell lung cancer. The chain recombines TRBV28 with TRBJ2-3, with TRBD1 as a possible D gene (5 bases). The CDR3 nucleotides read TGTGCCAGCAGTTTACCCCAAGGGGGCACAGATACGCAGTATTTT. Translation gives CASSLPQGGTDTQYF.